What follows are 29 T cell receptor beta chains derived from one specimen sequenced in a study of cytomegalovirus exposure and HLA in healthy donors. The PCR contained 60 Vbeta and 13 Jbeta primers. TCRdb's table, derived via immunoSEQ multiplex PCR, lists solely in-frame clones and lacks some. The sample lists more than 95,000 clones, around 80% seen once, with roughly 5% in the top ten. Sequences were obtained from PBMCs. The receptors derive from a male donor in good health and CMV-seronegative.

This clone has more than one count but fewer than ten. The rearrangement links TRBV5-6 to TRBJ1-4, with D possibly TRBD1 on 5 matching bases. Germline assignment: CDR1 SGHDT and CDR2 YYEEEE. This CDR3 has 14 amino acids. Trimming removed 6 bases at V and 2 bases at J, with 11 bases between. CDR3 amino acids: CASTQRGTNEKLFF. In DNA form, the CDR3 reads TGTGCCAGCACCCAACGGGGGACTAATGAAAAACTGTTTTTT.

The gene calls are TRBV7-2 and TRBJ1-1; 8 bases line up with TRBD1. CDR3 size: 15 residues. Losses at the gene ends were 5 bases for V and 6 bases for J; bases not matched to a gene: 11. The germline gives CDR1 SGHTA, CDR2 FQGNSA. CDR3 protein: CASSPRDRSDSEAFF. Here the CDR3 DNA reads TGTGCCAGCAGCCCAAGGGACAGGAGTGATTCTGAAGCTTTCTTT.

The J gene is TRBJ2-7, the V gene TRBV27, with D unclear. This CDR3 is 13 amino acids long. V lost 6 bases to trimming and J lost 2 bases, with 11 bases between them. Per the germline V gene, CDR1 is MNHEY and CDR2 is SMNVEV (reference sequence). CDR3 sequence (DNA): TGTGCCAGCAGCAAAAACCCTACCTACGAGCAGTACTTC. Translating it yields CASSKNPTYEQYF.

This chain connects TRBV27 to TRBJ1-1; no reliable D call. The CDR3 totals 14 residues. V was cut by 3 bases and J by 3 bases, with 11 bases left in between. The germline V gene encodes CDR1 MNHEY and CDR2 SMNVEV (reference sequence). CDR3 residues: CASSFYWGDTEAFF. The CDR3 region has the DNA TGTGCCAGCAGTTTTTATTGGGGAGACACTGAAGCTTTCTTT.

The chain has TRBV6-6 and TRBJ2-1; 7 bases fit TRBD2. Germline V gene sequence: CDR1 MNHNY, CDR2 SVGAGI (reference sequence). J gave up 5 bases and V 5 bases, and 6 bases lay outside the gene matches. CDR3 length: 14 residues. The CDR3 DNA is TGTGCCAGCAGTACCGGGACTACGCACAATGAGCAGTTCTTC. Translated: CASSTGTTHNEQFF.

V is TRBV7-9 and J is TRBJ2-3; 8 positions agree with TRBD1. This CDR3 has 13 amino acids. Germline V gene data show CDR1 as SEHNR and CDR2 as FQNEAQ (reference sequence). V trimming: 8 bases; J trimming: 4 bases; junction bases outside the gene matches: 5. The CDR3 reads CASAPRGPDTQYF. The CDR3 nucleotides are TGTGCCAGCGCACCCAGGGGGCCAGATACGCAGTATTTT.

This chain uses TRBV5-1 with TRBJ2-2; D unclear. Trimming took 0 bases from V and 1 from J, leaving 7 bases between them. CDR3 length: 15 amino acids. Germline V lookup: CDR1 SGHRS, CDR2 YFSETQ. The CDR3 DNA is TGCGCCAGCAGCTTGGATTCTGTGAACACCGGGGAGCTGTTTTTT. Amino acid sequence: CASSLDSVNTGELFF.

DNA of the CDR3: TGTGCCAGTAGAACAGGGAGCTCTAATGAAAAACTGTTTTTT. Translation gives CASRTGSSNEKLFF. The chain employs TRBV19 and TRBJ1-4; perhaps TRBD1 as D (6 bases). This CDR3 spans 14 amino acids. CDR1 LNHDA and CDR2 SQIVND come from the germline V gene (reference sequence). V was shortened by 6 bases and J by 3 bases, with 11 bases between the two germline ends. Looking up the rest from reference TRBV19 and TRBJ1-4 gives the full variable domain: DGGITQSPKYLFRKEGQNVTLSCEQNLNHDAMYWYRQDPGQGLRLIYYSQIVNDFQKGDIAEGYSVSREKKESFPLTVTSAQKNPTAFYLCASRTGSSNEKLFFGSGTQLSVL.

This clone was seen a few times. The chain joins TRBV28 to TRBJ2-5; D is perhaps TRBD2 (6 bases). Germline values: CDR1 MDHEN, CDR2 SYDVKM. V shed 7 bases and J shed 9 bases, with 15 bases lying between them. CDR3 size: 12 residues. The CDR3, as DNA: TGTGCCAGCACTCCCCCCCGCGGGGCCCAGTACTTC. Its protein product is CASTPPRGAQYF.

This chain joins TRBV15 and TRBJ1-1; no clear D gene. The germline V gene has CDR1 LNHNV and CDR2 YYDKDF (reference sequence). The CDR3 sequence is 13 residues long. V was shortened by 3 bases and J by 7 bases, with 12 bases between the two germline ends. The CDR3 DNA is TGTGCCACCAGCAGTCAAGGCGGGAGTGAAGCTTTCTTT. Translation: CATSSQGGSEAFF.

The V and J genes are TRBV19 and TRBJ2-2; D gene unclear. Trimming removed 6 bases at V and 0 bases at J, with 11 bases between. Germline V gene data show CDR1 as LNHDA and CDR2 as SQIVND (reference sequence). This CDR3 is built from 15 residues. CDR3 amino acids: CASRHDLTNTGELFF. DNA of the CDR3: TGTGCCAGTAGACACGATCTGACGAACACCGGGGAGCTGTTTTTT.

This clone was detected a few times. One end of the junction does not line up with germline, which may come from a read error. The V gene is TRBV5-4, the J gene TRBJ1-1; a possible D gene is TRBD1 (5 bases). Germline V gene data show CDR1 as SGHNT and CDR2 as YYREEE (reference sequence). The CDR3 length is 12 residues. CDR3 residues: CASREGNSEAFF. The CDR3 nucleotides read TGTGCCAGCAGGGAGGGGAACAGTGAAGCTTTCTTT.

The chain recombines TRBV14 with TRBJ2-7, with 8 bases aligning to TRBD2. Trimming at V came to 1 base and at J to 4 bases, leaving 9 bases not matched to a gene. This CDR3 contains 16 residues. Germline V gene lookup returns CDR1 SGHDN and CDR2 FVKESK. CDR3 loop: CASSQAIGAGVYEQYF. The DNA for the CDR3 is TGTGCCAGCAGCCAAGCTATAGGAGCGGGAGTGTACGAGCAGTACTTC.

The J gene is TRBJ1-2, the V gene TRBV6-5, with 8 bases that match TRBD1. This CDR3 region has 15 residues. From germline, CDR1 is MNHEY and CDR2 SVGAGI. With V trimmed by 0 bases and J by 7 bases, 7 bases remained unmatched. The CDR3 protein is CASSYSIMTGAGYTF. As DNA, the CDR3 is TGTGCCAGCAGTTACTCAATTATGACAGGGGCTGGCTACACCTTC.

The rearrangement uses TRBV10-2 and TRBJ2-7; D ambiguous. The CDR3 loop spans 11 amino acids. Trimming cost V 5 bases and J 1 base, with 3 bases left between them. Germline V gene lookup returns CDR1 WSHSY and CDR2 SAAADI. CDR3 sequence (DNA): TGCGCCAGCAGTTCTTCCTACGAGCAGTACTTC. Translating gives CASSSSYEQYF.

This clone showed up just a few times. The V gene is TRBV5-1, the J gene TRBJ2-2, with a tentative D call TRBD1 (5 bases). The CDR3 has 15 amino acids. The germline V gene has CDR1 SGHRS and CDR2 YFSETQ. The V and J ends lost 4 bases and 0 bases respectively, with 10 bases between them. CDR3 in amino acids: CASSPAGPNTGELFF. The DNA of the CDR3 is TGCGCCAGCAGCCCGGCAGGGCCGAACACCGGGGAGCTGTTTTTT.

This sequence joins TRBV13 and TRBJ1-1, with D possibly TRBD1 on 6 matching bases. Trimming shortened V by 5 bases and J by 4 bases, and 11 bases separated the two germline ends. CDR1 is PRHDT, CDR2 FYEKMQ, per germline (reference sequence). This CDR3 contains 13 residues. CDR3 in DNA: TGTGCCAGCAGCGCGGACAGCTTCACTGAAGCTTTCTTT. Translated: CASSADSFTEAFF.

The chain has TRBV5-6 and TRBJ1-2; D may be TRBD1 (6 bases). Germline lookup yields CDR1 SGHDT and CDR2 YYEEEE. The CDR3 runs 14 residues. Trimming cost V 3 bases and J 2 bases, with 11 bases left between them. This chain's CDR3 is CASSYRATNYGYTF. The CDR3, as DNA: TGTGCCAGCAGCTACAGGGCGACAAACTATGGCTACACCTTC.

This chain connects TRBV19 to TRBJ1-1; the D gene is possibly TRBD1 (6 bases). Between the trimmed V and J ends, which lost 5 bases and 1 base, there was a span of 20 bases. The CDR3 is made up of 17 amino acids. Germline values: CDR1 LNHDA, CDR2 SQIVND (reference sequence). The DNA of the CDR3 is TGTGCCAGTAGTTCCAACAGGGTATCAGGAGAGAACACTGAAGCTTTCTTT. Amino acids: CASSSNRVSGENTEAFF.

This clone occurred a few times. This sequence joins TRBV5-1 and TRBJ1-1; a weak D match, TRBD1 (6 bases). The V gene lost 2 bases and the J gene lost 3 bases, with 11 bases spanning the gap. Germline V CDR1 and CDR2: SGHRS, YFSETQ. The CDR3 runs to 14 residues. The chain's CDR3 is CASSFGGGYTEAFF. In DNA form, the CDR3 reads TGCGCCAGCAGCTTCGGTGGGGGCTACACTGAAGCTTTCTTT.

The genes are TRBV5-5 and TRBJ2-5; 14 bases are a match to TRBD2. V lost 2 bases and J lost 5; bases outside the gene matches: 14. The germline V gene has CDR1 SGHKS and CDR2 YYEKEE (reference sequence). The CDR3 runs to 19 residues. This chain's CDR3 is CASSLTGTSGRNRGETQYF. In nucleotides, the CDR3 is TGTGCCAGCAGCTTAACCGGGACTAGCGGGAGAAACAGGGGGGAGACCCAGTACTTC.

Note on this clone: At one end the junction does not follow the germline gene, possibly because of a read error. The chain employs TRBV2 and TRBJ2-7; 14 nucleotides match TRBD2. The CDR3 consists of 14 residues. Germline lookup yields CDR1 SNHLY and CDR2 FYNNEI. CDR3 DNA sequence: TGTGCCAGCAGCCTGCGACTAGCGGGAGGGCCGGGAGTATTC. This encodes CASSLRLAGGPGVF.

This chain uses TRBV10-3 with TRBJ2-7; 9 bases agree with TRBD1. This CDR3 spans 12 amino acids. CDR1 and CDR2 from the germline V gene are ENHRY and SYGVKD. V lost 10 bases and J lost 7; bases outside the gene matches: 8. CDR3 in amino acids: CATGGQGDEQYF. The CDR3 DNA reads as TGTGCCACCGGGGGACAGGGAGATGAGCAGTACTTC.

The genes are TRBV30 and TRBJ2-1, with 10 nucleotides matching TRBD2. The CDR3 loop spans 15 amino acids. The germline gives CDR1 GTSNPN, CDR2 SVGIG (reference sequence). V gave up 5 bases and J gave up 8 bases; unmatched junction bases: 12. The CDR3 region has the DNA TGTGCCTGGTATACCTTAGCGGGAGGAGGGGATGAGCAGTTCTTC. Its protein is CAWYTLAGGGDEQFF. Together with reference TRBV30 and TRBJ2-1, the CDR3 gives the full variable domain: SQTIHQWPATLVQPVGSPLSLECTVEGTSNPNLYWYRQAAGRGLQLLFYSVGIGQISSEVPQNLSASRPQDRQFILSSKKLLLSDSGFYLCAWYTLAGGGDEQFFGPGTRLTVL.

This clone was counted once. This specimen includes other DNA sequences encoding the same CDR3. The rearrangement uses TRBV11-1 and TRBJ2-6, with unresolved D. The germline CDR1 and CDR2 sequences are SGHAT and FQDESV (reference sequence). The CDR3 has 15 residues. Deletions cut 2 bases from V and 2 bases from J, with 7 bases between. CDR3 sequence: CASSLPSPGANVLTF. The CDR3 nucleotides are TGTGCCAGCAGCTTACCCAGTCCTGGGGCCAACGTCCTGACTTTC. Drawing the rest from reference TRBV11-1 and TRBJ2-6, the complete variable domain is EAEVAQSPRYKITEKSQAVAFWCDPISGHATLYWYRQILGQGPELLVQFQDESVVDDSQLPKDRFSAERLKGVDSTLKIQPAELGDSAMYLCASSLPSPGANVLTFGAGSRLTVL.

The CDR3 region is CASTGQGTGELFF. The CDR3 DNA is TGTGCCAGCACTGGACAGGGGACCGGGGAGCTGTTTTTT. The chain uses TRBV2 and TRBJ2-2, with TRBD1 matching over 9 bases. With 7 bases clipped from V and 5 bases from J, the junction kept 2 bases outside the gene matches. The V gene's germline CDR1 is SNHLY and CDR2 FYNNEI. The CDR3 totals 13 residues.

This chain joins TRBV7-3 and TRBJ2-5; 9 bases agree with TRBD2. Germline CDR1 reads SGHTA; CDR2 reads FQGTGA. V lost 2 bases, J lost 2 bases, and 6 bases stayed unmatched. CDR3 length equals 16 residues. The CDR3 spells CASSLGPTSGQETQYF. CDR3 nucleotides: TGTGCCAGCAGCTTAGGTCCGACTAGCGGACAAGAGACCCAGTACTTC. The full variable domain, its missing parts supplied by reference TRBV7-3 and TRBJ2-5, is GAGVSQTPSNKVTEKGKYVELRCDPISGHTALYWYRQSLGQGPEFLIYFQGTGAADDSGLPNDRFFAVRPEGSVSTLKIQRTERGDSAVYLCASSLGPTSGQETQYFGPGTRLLVL.

CDR3 sequence: CASSLAIIGAGYHHLANYGYTF. CDR3 in DNA: TGTGCCAGCAGCTTAGCGATAATTGGCGCAGGATACCACCACTTAGCTAACTATGGCTACACCTTC. The chain employs TRBV7-8 and TRBJ1-2; D not certain. Trimming cost V 0 bases and J 0 bases, with 29 bases left between them. The CDR3 sequence is 22 residues long. Germline V lookup: CDR1 SGHVS, CDR2 FQNEAQ.

The rearrangement uses TRBV19 and TRBJ1-5; D may be TRBD1 (5 bases). Trimming took 1 base from V and 0 from J, leaving 7 bases between them. The CDR3 extends over 15 amino acids. Germline values: CDR1 LNHDA, CDR2 SQIVND (reference sequence). The CDR3 loop reads CASSIGGYSNQPQHF. CDR3 coding DNA: TGTGCCAGTAGTATAGGGGGCTATAGCAATCAGCCCCAGCATTTT. Variable domain in full (rest from reference TRBV19 and TRBJ1-5): DGGITQSPKYLFRKEGQNVTLSCEQNLNHDAMYWYRQDPGQGLRLIYYSQIVNDFQKGDIAEGYSVSREKKESFPLTVTSAQKNPTAFYLCASSIGGYSNQPQHFGDGTRLSIL.